Listed below are T cell receptor beta chains from one sample, sequenced in a study of T cells after yellow fever vaccination. TCRdb passed the 5' RACE reads through MiXCR, listing each CDR3 protein once. The data contain 610,000 or so distinct CDR3 sequences, approximately 13% of them singletons. Sequencing was performed on PBMCs, taken on the day of the yellow fever booster vaccination. The receptor set was obtained from a man aged 25 to 40 who received the YFV17D yellow fever vaccine. CDR3s include the opening cysteine and the closing phenylalanine or tryptophan. D genes are given only for firm matches. Expanded clones are given a class, and other clones once, few, many or no size at all.

v_call	cdr3_length	d_call	j_call	clone_size	cdr3_aa	cdr3_nt
TRBV11-2	16	-	TRBJ1-6	few	CASSLDHRVGNSPLHF	TGTGCCAGCAGCTTAGACCACAGGGTGGGCAATTCACCCCTCCACTTT
TRBV7-2	15	TRBD1	TRBJ2-1	few	CASRLSGQGSYEQFF	TGTGCCAGCAGGCTCTCGGGACAGGGTAGTTATGAGCAGTTCTTC
TRBV7-2	14	-	TRBJ2-3	many	CASSRGAGPDTQYF	TGTGCCAGCAGTCGCGGCGCGGGTCCAGATACGCAGTATTTT
TRBV30	15	-	TRBJ2-6	few	CAWVRGTSGANVLTF	TGTGCCTGGGTTCGGGGGACGTCTGGGGCCAACGTCCTGACTTTC
TRBV6-1	15	-	TRBJ2-7	-	CASSRLRGAGYEQYF	TGTGCCAGCAGTCGATTGAGGGGAGCGGGTTACGAGCAGTACTTC
TRBV5-1	15	-	TRBJ2-7	few	CASSLDGSEFYEQYF	TGCGCCAGCAGCCTCGACGGGTCGGAATTCTACGAGCAGTACTTC
TRBV7-2	14	TRBD1	TRBJ2-1	many	CASSLGQGAYEQFF	TGTGCCAGCAGCTTAGGGCAGGGGGCCTATGAGCAGTTCTTC
TRBV5-1	15	TRBD2	TRBJ2-6	few	CATSSGGGGANVLTF	TGCGCCACCTCTAGCGGTGGGGGTGGGGCCAACGTCCTGACTTTC
TRBV28	12	TRBD2	TRBJ2-7	-	CASRLSGSGQYF	TGTGCCAGCAGGCTGAGCGGGAGCGGGCAGTACTTC
TRBV6-2/TRBV6-3	13	-	TRBJ2-1	-	CASSYVRGYEQFF	TGTGCCAGCAGTTACGTCAGGGGCTATGAGCAGTTCTTC
TRBV2	14	TRBD1	TRBJ2-3	few	CASLRDRGTDTQYF	TGTGCCAGCCTCCGGGACAGGGGCACAGATACGCAGTATTTT
TRBV4-3	15	-	TRBJ2-7	-	CASSQDPGSNYEQYF	TGCGCCAGCAGCCAAGATCCTGGCAGCAACTACGAGCAGTACTTC
TRBV5-1	14	-	TRBJ2-5	-	CASSLEVFQETQYF	TGCGCCAGCAGCTTGGAAGTCTTCCAAGAGACCCAGTACTTC
TRBV14	19	TRBD2	TRBJ2-5	-	CASSQGRLAGGPRTETQYF	TGTGCCAGCAGCCAAGGAAGACTAGCGGGAGGGCCGAGGACAGAGACCCAGTACTTC
TRBV5-6	17	-	TRBJ2-5	few	CASSPRRSGFEGQTQYF	TGTGCCAGCAGCCCGCGTAGGTCGGGTTTCGAGGGGCAGACCCAGTACTTC
TRBV5-5	15	TRBD1	TRBJ2-7	many	CASSTDRVGAYEQYF	TGTGCCAGCAGCACCGACAGGGTCGGAGCCTACGAGCAGTACTTC
TRBV5-1	14	-	TRBJ2-7	many	CASSWGGETYEQYF	TGCGCCAGCAGCTGGGGTGGTGAAACCTACGAGCAGTACTTC
TRBV12-3/TRBV12-4	12	-	TRBJ2-7	many	CASSPGLYEQYF	TGTGCCAGCAGCCCTGGACTGTACGAGCAGTACTTC
TRBV30	11	TRBD1	TRBJ2-7	few	CAWDRGHEQYF	TGTGCCTGGGACAGGGGACACGAGCAGTACTTC
TRBV3-1	14	-	TRBJ2-3	few	CASSQGVSADTQYF	TGTGCCAGCAGCCAGGGAGTGAGCGCTGATACGCAGTATTTT
TRBV10-3	15	TRBD2	TRBJ2-7	many	CAIRGREGLADEQYF	TGTGCCATCAGGGGGAGGGAAGGACTAGCGGACGAGCAGTACTTC
TRBV6-6	12	-	TRBJ1-2	-	CATMEGDYGYTF	TGTGCCACCATGGAGGGAGACTATGGCTACACCTTC
TRBV5-1	12	-	TRBJ2-5	-	CASSPTPETQYF	TGCGCCAGCAGCCCCACACCCGAGACCCAGTACTTC
TRBV5-1	14	-	TRBJ2-5	few	CASSFDRTEETQYF	TGCGCCAGCAGCTTTGACAGAACAGAGGAGACCCAGTACTTC
TRBV10-3	16	-	TRBJ2-1	-	CAISGTPRSSYNEQFF	TGTGCCATCAGTGGCACCCCCCGCAGTTCCTACAATGAGCAGTTCTTC
TRBV21-1	14	-	TRBJ2-7	-	CASSKARSSYEQYF	TGTGCCAGCAGCAAAGCCCGGAGCTCCTACGAGCAGTACTTC
TRBV5-6	16	TRBD2	TRBJ2-2	-	CASTQGLAGPTGELFF	TGTGCCAGCACCCAGGGACTAGCGGGGCCCACCGGGGAGCTGTTTTTT
TRBV20-1	14	-	TRBJ2-5	-	CSARPRGQVETQYF	TGCAGTGCTAGACCCCGGGGGCAAGTAGAGACCCAGTACTTC
TRBV11-2	19	TRBD2	TRBJ2-7	few	CASSPAPTSGSSKGYEQYF	TGTGCCAGCAGCCCCGCGCCCACTAGCGGGAGCTCAAAGGGTTATGAGCAGTACTTC
TRBV7-3	15	TRBD2	TRBJ2-1	-	CASSQGLVSYNEQFF	TGTGCCAGCAGCCAGGGACTAGTGAGTTACAATGAGCAGTTCTTC
TRBV20-1	14	-	TRBJ1-4	-	CSAPHGGGNEKLFF	TGCAGTGCGCCGCACGGAGGGGGAAATGAAAAACTGTTTTTT
TRBV20-1	14	TRBD1	TRBJ1-5	once	CSASGTVSDQPQHF	TGCAGTGCTTCCGGGACAGTATCGGATCAGCCCCAGCATTTT
TRBV5-6	14	-	TRBJ1-1	few	CASSLQTGKTEAFF	TGTGCCAGCAGCTTGCAGACCGGGAAAACTGAAGCTTTCTTT